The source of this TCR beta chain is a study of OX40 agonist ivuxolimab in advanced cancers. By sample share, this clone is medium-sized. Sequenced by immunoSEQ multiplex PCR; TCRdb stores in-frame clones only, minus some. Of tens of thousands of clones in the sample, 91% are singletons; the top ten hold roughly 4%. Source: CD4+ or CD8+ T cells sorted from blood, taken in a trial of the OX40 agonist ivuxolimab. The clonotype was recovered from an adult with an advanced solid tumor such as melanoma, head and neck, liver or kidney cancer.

CDR3 region: CASSGTGGRPDEQYF. The CDR3 DNA reads as TGTGCCAGCAGCGGGACAGGGGGCAGGCCCGACGAGCAGTACTTC. V gene TRBV9 combines with J gene TRBJ2-7, with 11 bases fitting TRBD1. The CDR3 sequence is 15 residues long. Germline CDR1 and CDR2: SGDLS and YYNGEE. J gave up 5 bases and V 3 bases, and 7 bases lay outside the gene matches.